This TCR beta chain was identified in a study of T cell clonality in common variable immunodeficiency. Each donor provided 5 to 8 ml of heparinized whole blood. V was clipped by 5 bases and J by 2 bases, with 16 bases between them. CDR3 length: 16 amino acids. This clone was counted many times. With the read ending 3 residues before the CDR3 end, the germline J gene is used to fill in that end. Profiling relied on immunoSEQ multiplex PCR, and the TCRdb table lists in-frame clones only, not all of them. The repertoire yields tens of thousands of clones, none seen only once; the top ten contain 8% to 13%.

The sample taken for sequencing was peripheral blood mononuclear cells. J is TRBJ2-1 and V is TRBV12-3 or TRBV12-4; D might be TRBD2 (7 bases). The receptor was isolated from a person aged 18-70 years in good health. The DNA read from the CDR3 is TGTGCCAGCAGTAATGCGCCGGGGGGCCCCTACAATGAG. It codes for CASSNAPGGPYNE. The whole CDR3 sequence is CASSNAPGGPYNEQFF.